Reported below is one T cell receptor (beta chain). The antigen it recognizes is unknown. No base-level quality is on record; no much larger clone is a single base apart. This sample stems from a study of blood T cell repertoires in COVID-19 (dated by TCRdb to 2018 to 2021). At the level of the whole study: Collaborator samples came from the United States, Italy and Spain and covered acute and convalescent phases of COVID-19. The repertoires were made available in a free public database intended to serve as a resource for research on the immune response to SARS-CoV-2. Subjects who had been exposed to COVID-19, were actively infected with it, or had recovered from it provided the deeply sampled blood TCRbeta repertoires that made up the dataset. Where HLA class I and class II types were available, the types were taken from metadata supplied by the sample provider, not from assay-based typing. The material from the prospective study consisted of cDNA or gDNA derived from T cells, B-cell-depleted T cells, or PBMCs. The samples were drawn from the first 160 participants of the ongoing ImmuneRACE study and from 950 to 1,500 subjects provided by 6 global collaborators. Sample metadata almost always included a de-identified subject ID, COVID-19 status, age in years and sex.

On the study overall, not on this receptor specifically: The quantity of clinical and demographic metadata differed by source and by participant and was supplied without curation.

Each collaborating institution followed its own protocols to collect whole blood in K2EDTA tubes. For TCRbeta analysis, collaborator samples were shipped as frozen whole blood, as isolated PBMCs, or as DNA extracted from either sample type. TCRbeta CDR3 regions were amplified from genomic DNA by means of the immunoSEQ Assay, a bias-controlled multiplex PCR. The authors processed their data as follows. The number of nucleated cells in each sample was estimated by amplification of reference gene primers within the assay. To quantify the absolute abundance of each unique TCRbeta CDR3 rearrangement, sequence reads were collapsed and filtered. For each sample, productive Simpson clonality was calculated as the square root of Simpson's diversity index over productive rearrangements. TCRdb stores this immuneACCESS table with in-frame sequences only. Part of the clones is absent; in the studies checked, under half of the shortfall reflects unresolved V genes, and no reason is known for the rest. That table supplies the V and J calls and clone size; D and trimming were determined from the DNA. The sample profile shows roughly 45,000 clones; around 81% of them were found once. The top ten clones comprise roughly 5.2% of the sample.

Input material: peripheral blood. This receptor was obtained from a man in his fifties or sixties with active COVID-19.

The CDR3: CASSAGTAFNEKLFF. The DNA sequence is TGCGCCAGCAGCGCTGGGACAGCCTTTAATGAAAAACTGTTTTTT. In this chain, TRBV5-1 is recombined with TRBJ1-4; 7 central nucleotides agree with TRBD1. The CDR3 goes from the cysteine to the phenylalanine over 15 residues. Of the read, only the CDR3 DNA is kept; its 45 bases are in frame from base 1. The germline V gene yields SGHRS for CDR1 and YFSETQ for CDR2. Germline trimming amounts to 4 bases on V and 4 bases on J, with 7 as the count of junction bases outside the gene matches. Reference TRBV5-1 and TRBJ1-4 proteins supply the regions before and after the CDR3; the full variable domain is: KAGVTQTPRYLIKTRGQQVTLSCSPISGHRSVSWYQQTPGQGLQFLFEYFSETQRNKGNFPGRFSGRQFSNSRSEMNVSTLELGDSALYLCASSAGTAFNEKLFFGSGTQLSVL.